The present TCR beta chain was sequenced within a study of technical replicates of blood from several donors (TCRdb year 2017). The library came from the immunoSEQ multiplex PCR assay. TCRdb mirrors the immuneACCESS table, restricted to in-frame sequences. Some clones are absent from its copies; in checked studies, under half trace to an unresolved V gene, and the reason for the others is unknown. This sample gives about 88,000 clones in total; around 94% of them show up just once. Around 0.25% of the sample is taken by the ten largest. From a lookup of the germline V gene (reference sequence), CDR1 and CDR2 are LNHDA and SQIVND. The CDR3 measures 14 amino acids from cysteine to phenylalanine. The entry retains the CDR3 DNA only, 42 bases that are in frame from base 1. V loses 5 bases, J loses 2 bases, and the germline ends lie 10 bases apart. In regard to this clone: Its recognized antigen is unknown. One base away there is no much larger clone; base qualities are not given.

The chain employs TRBV19 and TRBJ1-5; D gene: possibly TRBD1, on 5 matching bases. The source is a human donor in good health. The specimen was T cells isolated from PBMCs. The nucleotide sequence is TGTGCCAGTAGTTGGGGCCGGGGCAATCAGCCCCAGCATTTT. It encodes CASSWGRGNQPQHF.